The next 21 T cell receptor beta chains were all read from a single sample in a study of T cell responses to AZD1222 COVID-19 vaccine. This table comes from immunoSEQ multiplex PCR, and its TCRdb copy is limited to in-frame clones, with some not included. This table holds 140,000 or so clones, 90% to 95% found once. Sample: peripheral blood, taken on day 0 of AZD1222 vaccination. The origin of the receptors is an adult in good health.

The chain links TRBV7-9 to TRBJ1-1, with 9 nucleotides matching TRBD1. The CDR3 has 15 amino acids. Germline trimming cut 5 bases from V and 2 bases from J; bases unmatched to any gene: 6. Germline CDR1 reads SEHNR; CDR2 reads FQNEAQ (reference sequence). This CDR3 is CASSGQDRGNTEAFF. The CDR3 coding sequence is TGTGCCAGCAGCGGCCAGGACAGGGGTAACACTGAAGCTTTCTTT. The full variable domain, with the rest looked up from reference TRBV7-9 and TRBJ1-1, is DTGVSQNPRHKITKRGQNVTFRCDPISEHNRLYWYRQTLGQGPEFLTYFQNEAQLEKSRLLSDRFSAERPKGSFSTLEIQRTEQGDSAMYLCASSGQDRGNTEAFFGQGTRLTVV.

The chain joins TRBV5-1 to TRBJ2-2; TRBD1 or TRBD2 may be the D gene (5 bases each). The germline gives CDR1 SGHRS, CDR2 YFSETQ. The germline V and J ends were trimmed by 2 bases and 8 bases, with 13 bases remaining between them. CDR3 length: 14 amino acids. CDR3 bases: TGCGCCAGCAGCTTCACCCGGGGCTCGGGGGAGCTGTTTTTT. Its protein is CASSFTRGSGELFF.

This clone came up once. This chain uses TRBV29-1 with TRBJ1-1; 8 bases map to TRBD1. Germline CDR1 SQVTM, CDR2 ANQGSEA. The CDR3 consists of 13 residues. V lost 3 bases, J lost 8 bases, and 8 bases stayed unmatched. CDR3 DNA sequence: TGCAGCGTTGACAGGGGGCGCCTTATGGAAGCTTTCTTT. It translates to CSVDRGRLMEAFF.

Here the CDR3 DNA reads TGTGCCAGCTGGGAAGGACCTCCCTACGAGCAGTACTTC. Its translation is CASWEGPPYEQYF. The V gene is TRBV27, the J gene TRBJ2-7; D gene ambiguous. V shed 8 bases and J shed 2 bases, with 13 bases lying between them. In germline, CDR1 is MNHEY, CDR2 SMNVEV (reference sequence). This CDR3 contains 13 residues.

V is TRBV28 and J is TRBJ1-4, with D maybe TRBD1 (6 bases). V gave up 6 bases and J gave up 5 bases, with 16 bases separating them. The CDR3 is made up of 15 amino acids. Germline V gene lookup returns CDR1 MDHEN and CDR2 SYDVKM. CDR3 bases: TGTGCCAGCAGCCAAGAAGGGGGTTTAAATGAAAAACTGTTTTTT. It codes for CASSQEGGLNEKLFF.

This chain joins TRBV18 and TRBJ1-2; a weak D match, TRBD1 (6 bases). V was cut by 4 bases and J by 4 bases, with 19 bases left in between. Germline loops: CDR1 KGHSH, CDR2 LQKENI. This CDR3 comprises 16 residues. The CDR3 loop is CASSLLRQVIPYGYTF. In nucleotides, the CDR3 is TGTGCCAGCTCACTTCTCAGACAGGTTATTCCCTATGGCTACACCTTC.

The CDR3 protein is CASSLAESYGYTF. The CDR3, as DNA: TGTGCCAGCAGTTTAGCGGAGAGCTATGGCTACACCTTC. The chain is built from TRBV12-3 or TRBV12-4 and TRBJ1-2, with D uncertain. The V and J ends lost 0 bases and 4 bases respectively, with 6 bases between them. The CDR3 totals 13 residues.

The CDR3, as DNA: TGTGCCACCAGCAGTGGCCGCCGTATCGGCACTGAAGCTTTCTTT. It yields the protein CATSSGRRIGTEAFF. V is TRBV15 and J is TRBJ1-1; D uncertain. Germline CDR1 reads LNHNV; CDR2 reads YYDKDF (reference sequence). There are 15 residues in the CDR3. V lost 3 bases to trimming and J lost 4 bases, with 15 bases between them.

The CDR3 region is CASSLNQRNTEAFF. Written as DNA, the CDR3 is TGTGCCAGCAGCTTAAACCAACGGAACACTGAAGCTTTCTTT. The genes are TRBV7-8 and TRBJ1-1, with D uncertain. Looked up from germline, CDR1 is SGHVS and CDR2 is FQNEAQ. CDR3 length equals 14 residues. The V and J ends lost 2 bases and 1 base respectively, with 8 bases between them.

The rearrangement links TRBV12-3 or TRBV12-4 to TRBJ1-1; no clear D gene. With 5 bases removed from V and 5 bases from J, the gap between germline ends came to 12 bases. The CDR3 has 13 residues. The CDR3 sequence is CASSRWLRTEAFF. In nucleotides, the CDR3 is TGTGCCAGCAGTCGTTGGCTCCGTACTGAAGCTTTCTTT.

CDR3 sequence: CASSLSQAANTDTQYF. CDR3 in DNA: TGTGCCAGCAGTTTATCGCAGGCCGCTAACACAGATACGCAGTATTTT. The chain combines TRBV27 with TRBJ2-3; D is unresolved. V was shortened by 0 bases and J by 2 bases, with 12 bases between the two germline ends. CDR3 length: 16 residues. CDR1 and CDR2 (germline): MNHEY, SMNVEV (reference sequence).

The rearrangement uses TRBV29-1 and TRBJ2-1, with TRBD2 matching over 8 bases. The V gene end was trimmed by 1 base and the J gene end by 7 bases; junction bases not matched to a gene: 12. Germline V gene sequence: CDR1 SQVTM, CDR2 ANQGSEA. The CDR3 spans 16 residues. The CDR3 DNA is TGCAGCGTTGAAGGGTTCGGGGGGGCAAAGGGGAATGAGCAGTTCTTC. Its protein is CSVEGFGGAKGNEQFF.

CDR3 residues: CASTRQGEDPISGNTIYF. DNA of the CDR3: TGTGCCAGCACTAGACAGGGGGAGGACCCAATCTCTGGAAACACCATATATTTT. The rearrangement links TRBV2 to TRBJ1-3; 9 nucleotides align to TRBD1. The germline CDR1 and CDR2 sequences are SNHLY and FYNNEI. The CDR3 contains 18 residues. Germline trimming cut 7 bases from V and 0 bases from J; bases unmatched to any gene: 13.

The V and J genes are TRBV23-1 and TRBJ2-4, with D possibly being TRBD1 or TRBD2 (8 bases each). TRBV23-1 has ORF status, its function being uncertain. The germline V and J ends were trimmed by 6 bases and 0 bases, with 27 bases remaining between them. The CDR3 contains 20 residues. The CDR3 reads CASSRDRPGGSPLAKNIQYF. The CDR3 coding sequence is TGCGCCAGCAGCCGGGACAGGCCGGGGGGGAGCCCGCTAGCCAAAAACATTCAGTACTTC.

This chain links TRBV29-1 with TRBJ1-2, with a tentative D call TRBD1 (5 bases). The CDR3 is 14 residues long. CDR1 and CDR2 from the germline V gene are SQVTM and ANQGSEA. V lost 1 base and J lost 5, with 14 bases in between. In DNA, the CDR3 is TGCAGCGTTGAAGTAGGAAACAGGTATTATGGCTACACCTTC. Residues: CSVEVGNRYYGYTF.

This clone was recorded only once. CDR3 amino acids: CASSLVDGWVFF. As DNA, the CDR3 is TGTGCCAGCAGCTTAGTCGATGGTTGGGTGTTTTTT. The rearrangement uses TRBV7-2 and TRBJ2-2, with D hard to call. Trimming took off 1 base at V and 15 bases at J, with 12 bases between the two ends. Germline V gene sequence: CDR1 SGHTA, CDR2 FQGNSA. The CDR3 is 12 residues long.

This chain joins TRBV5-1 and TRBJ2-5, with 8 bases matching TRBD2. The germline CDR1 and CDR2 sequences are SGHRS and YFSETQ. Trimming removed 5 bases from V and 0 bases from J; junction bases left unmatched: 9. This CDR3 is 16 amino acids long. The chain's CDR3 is CASSSGAGADQETQYF. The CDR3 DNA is TGCGCCAGCAGTTCAGGAGCGGGGGCCGACCAAGAGACCCAGTACTTC.

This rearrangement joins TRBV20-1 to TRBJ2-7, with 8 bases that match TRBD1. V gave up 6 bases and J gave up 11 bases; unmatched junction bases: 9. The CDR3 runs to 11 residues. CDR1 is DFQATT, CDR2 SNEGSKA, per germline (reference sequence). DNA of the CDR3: TGCAGTGCCCCGGGACAGGTTTATGAGTACTTC. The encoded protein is CSAPGQVYEYF.

As DNA, the CDR3 is TGTGCCACCAGCGTAACAGGGGCTCCTATGAACACTGAAGCTTTCTTT. This codes for CATSVTGAPMNTEAFF. This chain links TRBV15 with TRBJ1-1, with 7 positions matching TRBD1. Germline CDR1 LNHNV, CDR2 YYDKDF (reference sequence). The trim removed 5 bases at V and 0 bases at J, leaving 9 bases unmatched. The CDR3 contains 16 residues.

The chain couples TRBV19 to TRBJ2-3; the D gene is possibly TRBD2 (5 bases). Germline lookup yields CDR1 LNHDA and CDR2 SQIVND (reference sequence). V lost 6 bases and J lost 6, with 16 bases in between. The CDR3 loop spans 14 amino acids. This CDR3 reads CASSKSSRGDTQYF. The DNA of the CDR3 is TGTGCCAGTAGCAAATCCAGCCGAGGGGATACGCAGTATTTT.

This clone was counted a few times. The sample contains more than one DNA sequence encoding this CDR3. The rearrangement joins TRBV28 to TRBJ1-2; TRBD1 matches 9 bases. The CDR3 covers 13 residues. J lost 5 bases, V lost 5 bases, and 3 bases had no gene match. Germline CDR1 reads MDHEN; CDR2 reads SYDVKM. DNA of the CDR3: TGTGCCAGCAGTCCCGGGACAGGGTATGGCTACACCTTC. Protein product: CASSPGTGYGYTF.